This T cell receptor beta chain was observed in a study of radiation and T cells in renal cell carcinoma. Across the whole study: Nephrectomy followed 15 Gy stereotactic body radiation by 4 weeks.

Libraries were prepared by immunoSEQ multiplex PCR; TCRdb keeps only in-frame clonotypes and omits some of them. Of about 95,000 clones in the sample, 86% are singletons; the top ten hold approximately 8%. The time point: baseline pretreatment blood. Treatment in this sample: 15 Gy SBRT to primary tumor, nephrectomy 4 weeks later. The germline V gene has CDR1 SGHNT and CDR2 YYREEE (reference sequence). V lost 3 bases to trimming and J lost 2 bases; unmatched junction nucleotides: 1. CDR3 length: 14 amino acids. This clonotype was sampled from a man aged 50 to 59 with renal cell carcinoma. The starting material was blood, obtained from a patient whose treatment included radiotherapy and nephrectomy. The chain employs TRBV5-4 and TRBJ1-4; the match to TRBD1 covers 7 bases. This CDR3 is CASSSQGTNEKLFF. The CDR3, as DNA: TGTGCCAGCAGCTCACAGGGGACTAATGAAAAACTGTTTTTT.